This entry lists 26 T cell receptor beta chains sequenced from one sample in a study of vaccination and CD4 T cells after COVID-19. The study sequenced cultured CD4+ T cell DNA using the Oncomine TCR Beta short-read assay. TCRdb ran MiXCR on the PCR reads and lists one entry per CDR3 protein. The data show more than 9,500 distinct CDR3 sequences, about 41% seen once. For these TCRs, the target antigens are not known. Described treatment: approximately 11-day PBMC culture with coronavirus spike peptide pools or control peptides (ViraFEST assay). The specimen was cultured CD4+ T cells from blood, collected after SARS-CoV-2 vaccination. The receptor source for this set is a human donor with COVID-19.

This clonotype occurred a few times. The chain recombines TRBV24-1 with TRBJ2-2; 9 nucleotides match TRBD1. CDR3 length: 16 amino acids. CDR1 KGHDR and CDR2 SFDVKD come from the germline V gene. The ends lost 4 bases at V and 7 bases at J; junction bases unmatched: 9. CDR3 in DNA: TGTGCCACCAGTGACCCGCTCAGACAGGGGGACGGGGAGCTGTTTTTT. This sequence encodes CATSDPLRQGDGELFF.

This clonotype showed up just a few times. The CDR3 spells CATSGGNQPQHF. CDR3 bases: TGTGCCACCAGTGGAGGAAATCAGCCCCAGCATTTT. This sequence joins TRBV24-1 and TRBJ1-5, with D uncertain. CDR1 is KGHDR, CDR2 SFDVKD, per germline. The CDR3 runs to 12 residues. Trimming shortened V by 5 bases and J by 4 bases, and 5 bases separated the two germline ends.

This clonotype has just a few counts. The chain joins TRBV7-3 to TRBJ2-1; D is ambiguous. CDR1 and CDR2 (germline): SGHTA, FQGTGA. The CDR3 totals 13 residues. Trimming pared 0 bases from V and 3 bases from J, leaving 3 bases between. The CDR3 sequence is CASSLTGYNEQFF. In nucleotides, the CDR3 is TGTGCCAGCAGCTTAACCGGCTACAATGAGCAGTTCTTC. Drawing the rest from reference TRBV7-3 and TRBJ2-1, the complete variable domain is GAGVSQTPSNKVTEKGKYVELRCDPISGHTALYWYRQSLGQGPEFLIYFQGTGAADDSGLPNDRFFAVRPEGSVSTLKIQRTERGDSAVYLCASSLTGYNEQFFGPGTRLTVL.

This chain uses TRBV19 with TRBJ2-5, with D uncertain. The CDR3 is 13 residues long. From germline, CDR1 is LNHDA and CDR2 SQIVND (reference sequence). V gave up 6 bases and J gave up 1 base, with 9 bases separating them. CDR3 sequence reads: CASSLLAQETQYF. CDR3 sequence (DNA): TGTGCCAGTAGCCTGTTAGCCCAAGAGACCCAGTACTTC.

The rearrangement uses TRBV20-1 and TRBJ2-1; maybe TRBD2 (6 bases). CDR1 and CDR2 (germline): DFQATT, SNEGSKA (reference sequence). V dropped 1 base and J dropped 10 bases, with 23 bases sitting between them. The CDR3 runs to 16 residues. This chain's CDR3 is CSARGSAGLLQSEQFF. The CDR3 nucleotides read TGCAGTGCTAGAGGGTCAGCGGGTCTCCTACAAAGCGAGCAGTTCTTC.

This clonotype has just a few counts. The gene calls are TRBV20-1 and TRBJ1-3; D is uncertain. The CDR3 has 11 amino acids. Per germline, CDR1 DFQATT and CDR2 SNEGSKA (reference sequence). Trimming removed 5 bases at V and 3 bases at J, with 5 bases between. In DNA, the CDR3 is TGCAGTGCTGTAGGTGGAAACACCATATATTTT. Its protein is CSAVGGNTIYF.

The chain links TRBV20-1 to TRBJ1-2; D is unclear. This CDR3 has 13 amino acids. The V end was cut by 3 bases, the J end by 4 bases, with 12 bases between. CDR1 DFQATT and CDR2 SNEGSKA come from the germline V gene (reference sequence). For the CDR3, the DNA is TGCAGTGCTAGCAAGGATAACTTCTATGGCTACACCTTC. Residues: CSASKDNFYGYTF.

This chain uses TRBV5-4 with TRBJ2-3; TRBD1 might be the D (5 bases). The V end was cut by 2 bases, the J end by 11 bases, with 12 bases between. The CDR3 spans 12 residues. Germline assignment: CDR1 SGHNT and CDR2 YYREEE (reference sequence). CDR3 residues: CASSLDRGEQYF. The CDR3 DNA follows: TGTGCCAGCAGCTTAGACAGAGGCGAGCAGTATTTT. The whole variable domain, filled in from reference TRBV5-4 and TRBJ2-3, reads ETGVTQSPTHLIKTRGQQVTLRCSSQSGHNTVSWYQQALGQGPQFIFQYYREEENGRGNFPPRFSGLQFPNYSSELNVNALELDDSALYLCASSLDRGEQYFGPGTRLTVL.

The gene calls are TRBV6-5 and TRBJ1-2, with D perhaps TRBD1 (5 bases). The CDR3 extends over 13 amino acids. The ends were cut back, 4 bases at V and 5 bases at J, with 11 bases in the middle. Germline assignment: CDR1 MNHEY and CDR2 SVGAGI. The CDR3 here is CASSSWGVYGYTF. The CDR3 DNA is TGTGCCAGCAGTTCCTGGGGCGTGTATGGCTACACCTTC.

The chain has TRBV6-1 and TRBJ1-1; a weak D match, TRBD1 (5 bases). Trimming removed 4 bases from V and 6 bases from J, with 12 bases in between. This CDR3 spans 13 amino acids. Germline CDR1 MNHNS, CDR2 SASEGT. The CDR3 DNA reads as TGTGCCAGCAGTGCTTTGGGGCGGGCTGAAGCTTTCTTT. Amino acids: CASSALGRAEAFF.

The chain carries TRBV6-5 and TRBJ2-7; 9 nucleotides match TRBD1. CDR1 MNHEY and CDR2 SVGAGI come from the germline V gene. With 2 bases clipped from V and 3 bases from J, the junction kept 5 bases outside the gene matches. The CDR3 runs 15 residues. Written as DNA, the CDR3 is TGTGCCAGCAGTTACCGCGGGACAGGGAGCTACGAGCAGTACTTC. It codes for CASSYRGTGSYEQYF.

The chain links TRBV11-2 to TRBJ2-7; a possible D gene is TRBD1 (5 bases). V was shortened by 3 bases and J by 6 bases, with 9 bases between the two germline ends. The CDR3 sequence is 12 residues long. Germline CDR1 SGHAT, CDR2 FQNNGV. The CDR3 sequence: CASSFGQGEQYF. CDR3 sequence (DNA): TGTGCCAGCAGCTTCGGTCAGGGCGAGCAGTACTTC.

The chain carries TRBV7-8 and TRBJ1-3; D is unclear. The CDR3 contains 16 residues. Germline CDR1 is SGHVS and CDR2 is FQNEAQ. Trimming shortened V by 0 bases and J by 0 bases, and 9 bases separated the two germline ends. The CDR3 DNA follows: TGTGCCAGCAGCTTAGCGCAAGGGAGCTCTGGAAACACCATATATTTT. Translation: CASSLAQGSSGNTIYF.

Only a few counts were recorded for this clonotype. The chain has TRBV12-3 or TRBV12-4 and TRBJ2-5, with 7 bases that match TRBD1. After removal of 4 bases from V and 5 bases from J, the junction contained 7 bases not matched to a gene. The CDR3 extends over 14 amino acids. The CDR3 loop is CASSSDRAPETQYF. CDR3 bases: TGTGCCAGCAGTTCTGACAGGGCCCCCGAGACCCAGTACTTC.

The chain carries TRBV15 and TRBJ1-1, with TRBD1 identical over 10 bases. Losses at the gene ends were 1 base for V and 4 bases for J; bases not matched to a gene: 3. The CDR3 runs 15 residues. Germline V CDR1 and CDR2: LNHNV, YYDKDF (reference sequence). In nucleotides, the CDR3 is TGTGCCACCAGCAGAGGGGACAGGGGATCCACTGAAGCTTTCTTT. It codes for CATSRGDRGSTEAFF.

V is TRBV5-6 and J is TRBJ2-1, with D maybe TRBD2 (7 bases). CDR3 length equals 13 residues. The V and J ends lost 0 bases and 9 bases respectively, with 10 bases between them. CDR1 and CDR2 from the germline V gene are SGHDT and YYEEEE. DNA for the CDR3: TGTGCCAGCAGCTTGGTTAGGGGGGGTGAGCAGTTCTTC. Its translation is CASSLVRGGEQFF.

CDR3 nucleotides: TGCGCCAGCAGCTTGGCTAGCGGGGTGGGGGAGACCCAGTACTTC. Its translation is CASSLASGVGETQYF. The genes are TRBV5-1 and TRBJ2-5; TRBD2 agrees at 9 bases. V lost 0 bases and J lost 5; bases outside the gene matches: 5. The CDR3 runs to 15 residues. CDR1 SGHRS and CDR2 YFSETQ come from the germline V gene.

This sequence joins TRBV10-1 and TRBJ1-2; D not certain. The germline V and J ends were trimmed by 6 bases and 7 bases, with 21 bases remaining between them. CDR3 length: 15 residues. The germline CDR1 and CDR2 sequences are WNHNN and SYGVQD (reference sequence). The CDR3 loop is CASRVGVANLCGYTF. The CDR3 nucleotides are TGCGCCAGCAGGGTTGGCGTGGCCAATCTCTGTGGCTACACCTTC.

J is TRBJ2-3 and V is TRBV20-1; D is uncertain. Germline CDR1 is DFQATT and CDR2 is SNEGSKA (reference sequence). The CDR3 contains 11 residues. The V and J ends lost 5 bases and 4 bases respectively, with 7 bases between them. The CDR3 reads CSAADPDTQYF. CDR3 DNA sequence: TGCAGTGCTGCGGATCCAGATACGCAGTATTTT.

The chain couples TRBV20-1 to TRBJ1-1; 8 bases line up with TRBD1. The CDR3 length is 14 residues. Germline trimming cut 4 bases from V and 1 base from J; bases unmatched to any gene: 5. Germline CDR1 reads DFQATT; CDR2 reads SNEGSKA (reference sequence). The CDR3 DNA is TGCAGTGCTACTGGACAGGGATGGAACACTGAAGCTTTCTTT. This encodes CSATGQGWNTEAFF.

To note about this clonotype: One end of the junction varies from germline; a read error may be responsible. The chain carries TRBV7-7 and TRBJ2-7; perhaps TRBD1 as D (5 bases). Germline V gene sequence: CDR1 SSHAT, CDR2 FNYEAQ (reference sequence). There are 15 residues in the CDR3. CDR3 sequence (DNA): TGTGCTAGCAGCTCCCGCGTTGGGGCCCCATACGAGCAGTACTTC. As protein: CASSSRVGAPYEQYF.

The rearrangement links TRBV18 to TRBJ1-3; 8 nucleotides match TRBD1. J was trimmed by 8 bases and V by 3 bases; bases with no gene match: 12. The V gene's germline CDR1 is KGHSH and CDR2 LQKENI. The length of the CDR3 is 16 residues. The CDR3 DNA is TGTGCCAGCTCACCGTTGGACAGGGAAGTATGGGACACCATATATTTT. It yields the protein CASSPLDREVWDTIYF. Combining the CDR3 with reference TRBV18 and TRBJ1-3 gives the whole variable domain NAGVMQNPRHLVRRRGQEARLRCSPMKGHSHVYWYRQLPEEGLKFMVYLQKENIIDESGMPKERFSAEFPKEGPSILRIQQVVRGDSAAYFCASSPLDREVWDTIYFGEGSWLTVV.

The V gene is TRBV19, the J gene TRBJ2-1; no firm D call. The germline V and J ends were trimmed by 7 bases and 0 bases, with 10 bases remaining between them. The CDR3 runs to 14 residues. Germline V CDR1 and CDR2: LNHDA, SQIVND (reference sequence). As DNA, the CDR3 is TGTGCCAGTAACCCGACACACTCCTACAATGAGCAGTTCTTC. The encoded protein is CASNPTHSYNEQFF. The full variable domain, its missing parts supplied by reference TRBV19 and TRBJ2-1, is DGGITQSPKYLFRKEGQNVTLSCEQNLNHDAMYWYRQDPGQGLRLIYYSQIVNDFQKGDIAEGYSVSREKKESFPLTVTSAQKNPTAFYLCASNPTHSYNEQFFGPGTRLTVL.

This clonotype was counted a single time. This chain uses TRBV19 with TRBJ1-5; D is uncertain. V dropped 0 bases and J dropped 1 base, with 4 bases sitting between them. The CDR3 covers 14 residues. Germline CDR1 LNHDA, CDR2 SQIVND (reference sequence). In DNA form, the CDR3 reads TGTGCCAGTAGTATAGAGGACAGCAATCAGCCCCAGCATTTT. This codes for CASSIEDSNQPQHF.

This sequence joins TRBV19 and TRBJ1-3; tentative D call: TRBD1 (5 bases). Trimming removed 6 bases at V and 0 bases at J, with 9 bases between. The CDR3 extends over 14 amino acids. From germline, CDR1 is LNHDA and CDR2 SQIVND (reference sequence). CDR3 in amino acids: CASSLGGSGNTIYF. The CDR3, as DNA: TGTGCCAGTAGCCTCGGGGGCTCTGGAAACACCATATATTTT.

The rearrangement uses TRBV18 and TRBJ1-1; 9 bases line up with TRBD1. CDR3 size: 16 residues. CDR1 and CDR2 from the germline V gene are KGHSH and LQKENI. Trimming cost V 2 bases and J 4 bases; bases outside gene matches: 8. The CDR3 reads CASSPLGQGSLTEAFF. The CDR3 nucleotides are TGTGCCAGCTCACCATTGGGACAGGGATCTCTCACTGAAGCTTTCTTT.